The rows below give T cell receptor beta chains drawn from one sample of a study of T cell repertoires in cytomegalovirus infection. TCRdb re-derived calls from the reads in MiXCR, one entry per CDR3 protein. The sample has tens of thousands of distinct CDR3 sequences; roughly 20% are singletons. These TCRs' antigens remain unknown. Source material: PBMCs, sequenced either directly or after in vitro stimulation (not recorded which). The receptors come from a human donor in good health (CMV status not recorded). Some clones in this sample may be carry-over from other donors' samples. Both conserved end residues are part of each CDR3. Fields, in order: CDR3 protein, CDR3 DNA, J gene, clone size, V gene, D gene. The D gene is left open where the match is weak. Only some rows state a clone size, as once, few, many or a class for expanded clones.

CASAGGVSYNEQFF | TGTGCCAGCGCCGGAGGAGTGTCCTACAATGAGCAGTTCTTC | TRBJ2-1 | many | TRBV12-3/TRBV12-4 | NA
CASEALGTQYF | TGTGCCAGCGAGGCCTTGGGGACCCAGTACTTC | TRBJ2-5 | few | TRBV25-1 | NA
CASSPPTSTGELFF | TGTGCCAGCAGTCCCCCGACTAGCACCGGGGAGCTGTTTTTT | TRBJ2-2 | few | TRBV6-5 | NA
CASEGLGYEQYF | TGTGCCAGCGAAGGACTTGGCTACGAGCAGTACTTC | TRBJ2-7 | once | TRBV7-9 | NA
CASSGEGRYEQYF | TGTGCCAGCAGTGGGGAGGGTCGCTACGAGCAGTACTTC | TRBJ2-7 | few | TRBV2 | TRBD2
CASRDKDRGLWSNQPQHF | TGTGCCAGCAGAGACAAAGACAGGGGGCTTTGGAGCAATCAGCCCCAGCATTTT | TRBJ1-5 | NA | TRBV6-8 | TRBD1
CATRPGGNTGELFF | TGTGCCACCAGACCCGGGGGGAACACCGGGGAGCTGTTTTTT | TRBJ2-2 | NA | TRBV15 | NA
CASSPTDGANVLTF | TGTGCCAGCAGTCCGACGGATGGGGCCAACGTCCTGACTTTC | TRBJ2-6 | many | TRBV12-3/TRBV12-4 | NA
CASTGHWNTEAFF | TGTGCCAGCACGGGACACTGGAACACTGAAGCTTTCTTT | TRBJ1-1 | NA | TRBV14 | NA
CASGLGTSGEQFF | TGTGCTAGTGGTTTGGGGACTAGCGGAGAGCAGTTCTTC | TRBJ2-1 | many | TRBV12-5 | TRBD2
CASSADSTGFVGYTF | TGTGCCAGCTCAGCCGACTCCACAGGGTTTGTTGGCTACACCTTC | TRBJ1-2 | many | TRBV2 | NA
CSVVDGQNSKEQYF | TGCAGCGTTGTAGATGGACAGAACTCTAAAGAGCAGTACTTC | TRBJ2-7 | NA | TRBV29-1 | NA
CASSLVGTLNTEAFF | TGTGCCAGCAGCTTGGTAGGCACCTTGAACACTGAAGCTTTCTTT | TRBJ1-1 | NA | TRBV5-4 | NA
CASKSETDTQYF | TGTGCCAGCAAGAGTGAGACAGATACGCAGTATTTT | TRBJ2-3 | medium-sized | TRBV28 | NA
CASSLEGNEQFF | TGTGCCAGCAGCTTAGAGGGTAATGAGCAGTTCTTC | TRBJ2-1 | NA | TRBV7-2 | NA
CASSTAGSRANEQFF | TGTGCCAGCTCGACAGCAGGGTCCAGGGCCAATGAGCAGTTCTTC | TRBJ2-1 | NA | TRBV18 | NA
CASKLGGGDYNEQFF | TGTGCCAGCAAGTTAGGGGGGGGGGATTACAATGAGCAGTTCTTC | TRBJ2-1 | few | TRBV28 | NA
CASSLWAGGNYEQYF | TGTGCCAGCAGCTTATGGGCGGGAGGGAACTACGAGCAGTACTTC | TRBJ2-7 | many | TRBV7-2 | TRBD2
CASSFVPGGPGNEQFF | TGTGCCAGCAGCTTCGTCCCGGGAGGGCCGGGCAATGAGCAGTTCTTC | TRBJ2-1 | NA | TRBV7-2 | TRBD2
CASSLDPGRTYEQYF | TGCGCCAGCAGCTTGGATCCAGGGCGAACCTACGAGCAGTACTTC | TRBJ2-7 | few | TRBV5-1 | NA
CASSRSRGSQETQYF | TGTGCCAGCAGCCGCTCACGGGGCAGCCAAGAGACCCAGTACTTC | TRBJ2-5 | many | TRBV7-6 | NA
CASSPGLVAEAFF | TGTGCCAGCAGTCCGGGGCTTGTGGCTGAAGCTTTCTTT | TRBJ1-1 | few | TRBV27 | NA
CASSLGTVGQPQHF | TGTGCCAGCAGCTTAGGGACAGTCGGCCAGCCCCAGCATTTT | TRBJ1-5 | many | TRBV7-2 | NA
CASSLAPWTSGGGYEQYF | TGTGCCAGCAGCTTAGCCCCCTGGACTAGCGGGGGGGGCTACGAGCAGTACTTC | TRBJ2-7 | NA | TRBV7-8 | TRBD2
CASRDTGTHYGYTF | TGTGCCAGCAGGGACACAGGTACCCACTATGGCTACACCTTC | TRBJ1-2 | many | TRBV7-2 | NA
CASSSSGYTGELFF | TGTGCCAGCAGTTCCTCTGGATACACCGGGGAGCTGTTTTTT | TRBJ2-2 | NA | TRBV6-2/TRBV6-3 | NA
CSARRAVSLYAQYF | TGCAGTGCTAGAAGAGCGGTGTCACTATACGCGCAGTATTTT | TRBJ2-3 | few | TRBV20-1 | NA
CATMGRGPYGYTF | TGTGCCACCATGGGCAGGGGGCCATATGGCTACACCTTC | TRBJ1-2 | NA | TRBV24-1 | TRBD1
CASSLTSPNTGELFF | TGTGCCAGCAGCCTGACTAGCCCTAACACCGGGGAGCTGTTTTTT | TRBJ2-2 | many | TRBV28 | TRBD2
CASSPSRLAGGQSYEQYF | TGTGCCAGCTCACCATCTCGACTAGCGGGAGGCCAATCCTACGAGCAGTACTTC | TRBJ2-7 | NA | TRBV18 | TRBD2
CASRGLAGGPRNEQFF | TGTGCCAGTCGGGGACTAGCGGGAGGGCCACGGAATGAGCAGTTCTTC | TRBJ2-1 | many | TRBV11-2 | TRBD2
CASRMDRSYNSPLHF | TGTGCCAGCAGAATGGACAGGTCCTATAATTCACCCCTCCACTTT | TRBJ1-6 | many | TRBV2 | TRBD1
CASSHNTGIDEKLFF | TGCGCCAGCAGCCACAATACAGGGATTGATGAAAAACTGTTTTTT | TRBJ1-4 | NA | TRBV4-1 | NA
CASSYGGGGLEQYF | TGTGCCAGCAGTTACGGGGGAGGAGGCCTCGAGCAGTACTTC | TRBJ2-7 | many | TRBV6-5 | NA
CASSRGLAGLETQYF | TGTGCCAGCAGCCGAGGACTAGCGGGGCTGGAGACCCAGTACTTC | TRBJ2-5 | many | TRBV11-2 | TRBD2
CASSLYWFQGRDYGYTF | TGCGCCAGCAGCTTGTATTGGTTCCAGGGCAGGGACTATGGCTACACCTTC | TRBJ1-2 | NA | TRBV5-1 | NA
CASNNWRSGELFF | TGTGCCAGCAATAATTGGAGGAGCGGGGAGCTGTTTTTT | TRBJ2-2 | many | TRBV7-2 | NA
CASSERMDYSGANVLTF | TGTGCCAGCAGTGAAAGGATGGATTACTCTGGGGCCAACGTCCTGACTTTC | TRBJ2-6 | many | TRBV6-1 | NA
CASSFQVGRDGGEQYF | TGTGCCAGCAGCTTTCAAGTTGGGCGGGACGGGGGCGAGCAGTACTTC | TRBJ2-7 | many | TRBV7-2 | NA
CASSLAFRVRNEKLFF | TGTGCCAGCAGCTTAGCGTTCAGGGTCAGGAATGAAAAACTGTTTTTT | TRBJ1-4 | many | TRBV7-8 | NA
CASSPRQDSTEAFF | TGTGCCAGCAGCCCCCGACAGGATTCCACTGAAGCTTTCTTT | TRBJ1-1 | many | TRBV7-2 | NA
CASSPPRLDYGYTF | TGTGCCAGCAGTCCCCCCCGTTTGGACTATGGCTACACCTTC | TRBJ1-2 | NA | TRBV25-1 | NA
CASSLAGGISPLHF | TGTGCCAGCAGTTTAGCGGGGGGAATTTCACCCCTCCACTTT | TRBJ1-6 | NA | TRBV12-3/TRBV12-4 | NA
CASSTGAGEQYF | TGTGCCAGCAGCACAGGGGCGGGCGAGCAGTACTTC | TRBJ2-7 | many | TRBV12-3/TRBV12-4 | TRBD1
CASSLDGYEQYF | TGTGCCAGCAGCTTGGATGGCTACGAGCAGTACTTC | TRBJ2-7 | many | TRBV5-5 | NA
CASSRLEGTQYF | TGTGCCAGCAGTAGATTAGAAGGGACCCAGTACTTC | TRBJ2-5 | medium-sized | TRBV6-5 | NA
CASSLWTGQGEQYF | TGTGCCAGCAGCCTCTGGACAGGGCAGGGGGAGCAGTACTTC | TRBJ2-7 | few | TRBV12-3/TRBV12-4 | TRBD1
CASTAPVRTSGRSSYNEQFF | TGTGCCAGCACCGCCCCAGTCAGGACTAGCGGGAGATCTTCCTACAATGAGCAGTTCTTC | TRBJ2-1 | NA | TRBV6-2/TRBV6-3 | TRBD2
CASSQDVAGGFYNEQFF | TGTGCCAGCAGCCAAGACGTAGCGGGGGGGTTCTACAATGAGCAGTTCTTC | TRBJ2-1 | few | TRBV4-1 | TRBD2
CATPGPQHF | TGTGCCACTCCGGGTCCCCAGCATTTT | TRBJ1-5 | many | TRBV6-5 | NA
CASSGQVEAKNIQYF | TGTGCCAGCAGCGGACAGGTTGAAGCCAAAAACATTCAGTACTTC | TRBJ2-4 | NA | TRBV28 | TRBD1
CASSSRGVAGKEQFF | TGTGCCAGCAGCTCCCGGGGGGTAGCGGGAAAAGAGCAGTTCTTC | TRBJ2-1 | many | TRBV7-9 | TRBD2
CASSLAGGRTDTQYF | TGTGCCAGCAGCTTGGCGGGAGGTCGGACAGATACGCAGTATTTT | TRBJ2-3 | few | TRBV7-9 | TRBD2
CASSSPGQGAKGYTF | TGTGCCAGCAGCTCCCCGGGACAGGGGGCGAAAGGCTACACCTTC | TRBJ1-2 | few | TRBV7-9 | TRBD1